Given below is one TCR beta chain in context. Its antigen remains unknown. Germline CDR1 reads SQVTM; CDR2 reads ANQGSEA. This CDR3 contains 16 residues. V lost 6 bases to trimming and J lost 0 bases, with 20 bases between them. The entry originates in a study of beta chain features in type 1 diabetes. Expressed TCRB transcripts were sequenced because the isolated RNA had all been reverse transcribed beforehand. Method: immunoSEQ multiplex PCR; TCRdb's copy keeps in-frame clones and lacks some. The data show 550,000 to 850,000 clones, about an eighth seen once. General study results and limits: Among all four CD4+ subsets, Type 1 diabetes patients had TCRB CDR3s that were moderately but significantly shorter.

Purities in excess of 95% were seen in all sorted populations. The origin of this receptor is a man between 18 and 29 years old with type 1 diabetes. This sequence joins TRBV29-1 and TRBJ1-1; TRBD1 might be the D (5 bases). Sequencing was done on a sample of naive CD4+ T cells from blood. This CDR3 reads CSVAGTQSTMNTEAFF. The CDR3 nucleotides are TGCAGCGTGGCCGGGACTCAAAGCACCATGAACACTGAAGCTTTCTTT.